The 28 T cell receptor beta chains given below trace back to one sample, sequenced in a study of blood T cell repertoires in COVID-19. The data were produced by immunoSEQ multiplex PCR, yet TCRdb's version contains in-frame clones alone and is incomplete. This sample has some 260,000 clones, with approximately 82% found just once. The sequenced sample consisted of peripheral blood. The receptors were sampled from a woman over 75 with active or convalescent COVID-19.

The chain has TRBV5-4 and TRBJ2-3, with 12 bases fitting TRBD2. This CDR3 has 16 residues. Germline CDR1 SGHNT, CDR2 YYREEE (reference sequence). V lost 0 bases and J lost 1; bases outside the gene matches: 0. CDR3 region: CASSLGLAGGTDTQYF. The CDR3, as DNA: TGTGCCAGCAGCTTGGGACTAGCGGGAGGCACAGATACGCAGTATTTT.

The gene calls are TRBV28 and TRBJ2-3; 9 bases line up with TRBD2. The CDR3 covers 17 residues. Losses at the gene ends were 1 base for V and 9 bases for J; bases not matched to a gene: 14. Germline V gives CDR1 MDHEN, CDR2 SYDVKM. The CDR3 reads CASSLSPRGGSSGTQYF. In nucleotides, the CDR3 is TGTGCCAGCAGTTTATCACCGCGGGGGGGCAGTTCAGGGACGCAGTATTTT.

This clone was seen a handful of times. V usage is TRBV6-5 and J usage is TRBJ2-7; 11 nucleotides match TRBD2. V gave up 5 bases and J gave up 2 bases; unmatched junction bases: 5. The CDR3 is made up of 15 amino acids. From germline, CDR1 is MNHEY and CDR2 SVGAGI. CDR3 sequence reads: CASSNRLAGPYEQYF. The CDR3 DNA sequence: TGTGCCAGCAGTAACCGACTAGCGGGACCCTACGAGCAGTACTTC.

As DNA, the CDR3 is TGTGCCAGCAGTTTAGCGGGACAGGAACTCAATCAGCCCCAGCATTTT. Its translation: CASSLAGQELNQPQHF. The chain links TRBV28 to TRBJ1-5, with 8 bases aligning to TRBD1. Trimming at V came to 2 bases and at J to 3 bases, leaving 6 bases not matched to a gene. The CDR3 has 16 amino acids. The germline gives CDR1 MDHEN, CDR2 SYDVKM. The whole variable domain, filled in from reference TRBV28 and TRBJ1-5, reads DVKVTQSSRYLVKRTGEKVFLECVQDMDHENMFWYRQDPGLGLRLIYFSYDVKMKEKGDIPEGYSVSREKKERFSLILESASTNQTSMYLCASSLAGQELNQPQHFGDGTRLSIL.

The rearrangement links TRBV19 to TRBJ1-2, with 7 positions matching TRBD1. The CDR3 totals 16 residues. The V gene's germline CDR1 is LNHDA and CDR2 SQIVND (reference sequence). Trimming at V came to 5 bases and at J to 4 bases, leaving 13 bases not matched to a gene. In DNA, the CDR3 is TGTGCCAGTAGTGTGGGTTCTTCCGGGACAGCCTATGGCTACACCTTC. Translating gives CASSVGSSGTAYGYTF.

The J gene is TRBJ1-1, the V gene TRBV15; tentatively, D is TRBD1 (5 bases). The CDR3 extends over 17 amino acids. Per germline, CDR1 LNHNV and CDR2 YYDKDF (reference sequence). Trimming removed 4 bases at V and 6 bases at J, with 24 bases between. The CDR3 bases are TGTGCCACCAGCACCCTCCCGACGGGGGTTAAACCACCTGAAGCTTTCTTT. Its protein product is CATSTLPTGVKPPEAFF.

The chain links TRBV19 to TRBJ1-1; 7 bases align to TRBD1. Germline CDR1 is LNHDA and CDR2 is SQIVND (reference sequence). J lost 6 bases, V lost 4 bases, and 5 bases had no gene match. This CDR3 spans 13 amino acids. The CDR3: CASSRWTGPEAFF. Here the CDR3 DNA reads TGTGCCAGTAGTAGATGGACAGGTCCTGAAGCTTTCTTT.

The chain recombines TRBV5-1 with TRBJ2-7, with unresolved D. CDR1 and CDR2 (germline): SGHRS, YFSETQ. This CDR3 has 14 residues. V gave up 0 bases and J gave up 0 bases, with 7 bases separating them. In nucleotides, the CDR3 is TGCGCCAGCAGCTTGGCTCAGTCCTCCTACGAGCAGTACTTC. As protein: CASSLAQSSYEQYF.

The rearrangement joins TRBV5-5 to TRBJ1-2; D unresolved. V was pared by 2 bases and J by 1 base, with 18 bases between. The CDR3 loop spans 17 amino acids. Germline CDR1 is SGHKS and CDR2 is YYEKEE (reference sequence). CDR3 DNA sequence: TGTGCCAGCAGCTTATCCCTCCGGGATCGAGATAACTATGGCTACACCTTC. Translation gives CASSLSLRDRDNYGYTF. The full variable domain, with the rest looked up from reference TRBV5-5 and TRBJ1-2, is DAGVTQSPTHLIKTRGQQVTLRCSPISGHKSVSWYQQVLGQGPQFIFQYYEKEERGRGNFPDRFSARQFPNYSSELNVNALLLGDSALYLCASSLSLRDRDNYGYTFGSGTRLTVV.

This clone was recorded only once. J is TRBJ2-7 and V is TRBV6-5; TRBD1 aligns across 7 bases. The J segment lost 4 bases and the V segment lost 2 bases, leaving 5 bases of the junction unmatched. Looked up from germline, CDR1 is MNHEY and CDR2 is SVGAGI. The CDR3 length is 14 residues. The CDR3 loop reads CASSYGDRSYEQYF. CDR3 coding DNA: TGTGCCAGCAGTTACGGGGACAGAAGTTACGAGCAGTACTTC.

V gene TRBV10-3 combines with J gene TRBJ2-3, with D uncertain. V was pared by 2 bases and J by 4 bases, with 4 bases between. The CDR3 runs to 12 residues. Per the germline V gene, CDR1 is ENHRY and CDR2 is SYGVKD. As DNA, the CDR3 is TGTGCCATCAGTGAGCGGGCAGATACGCAGTATTTT. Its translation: CAISERADTQYF.

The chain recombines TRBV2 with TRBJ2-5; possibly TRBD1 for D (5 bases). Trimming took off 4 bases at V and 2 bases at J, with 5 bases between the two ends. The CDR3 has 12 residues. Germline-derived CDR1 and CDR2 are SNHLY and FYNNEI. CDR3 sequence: CASSGQQETQYF. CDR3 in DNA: TGTGCCAGCAGTGGACAGCAAGAGACCCAGTACTTC.

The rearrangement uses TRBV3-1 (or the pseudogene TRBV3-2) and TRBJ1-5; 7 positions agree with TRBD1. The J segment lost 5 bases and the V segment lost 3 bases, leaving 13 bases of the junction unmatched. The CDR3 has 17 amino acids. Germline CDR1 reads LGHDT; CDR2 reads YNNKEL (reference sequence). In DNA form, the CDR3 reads TGTGCCAGCAGCCACGGGGACAGATCAGAATTAGATCAGCCCCAGCATTTT. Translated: CASSHGDRSELDQPQHF.

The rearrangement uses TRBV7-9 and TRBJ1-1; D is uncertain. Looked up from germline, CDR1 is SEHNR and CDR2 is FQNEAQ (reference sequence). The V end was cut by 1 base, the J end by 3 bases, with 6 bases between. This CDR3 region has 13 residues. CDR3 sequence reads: CASSLEEDTEAFF. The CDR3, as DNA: TGTGCCAGCAGCTTAGAGGAGGACACTGAAGCTTTCTTT.

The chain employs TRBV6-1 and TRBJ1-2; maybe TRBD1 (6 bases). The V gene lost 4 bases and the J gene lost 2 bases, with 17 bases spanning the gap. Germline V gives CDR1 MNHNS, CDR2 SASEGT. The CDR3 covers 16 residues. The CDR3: CASSVPTGTLNYGYTF. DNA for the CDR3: TGTGCCAGCAGTGTTCCAACCGGGACACTAAACTATGGCTACACCTTC.

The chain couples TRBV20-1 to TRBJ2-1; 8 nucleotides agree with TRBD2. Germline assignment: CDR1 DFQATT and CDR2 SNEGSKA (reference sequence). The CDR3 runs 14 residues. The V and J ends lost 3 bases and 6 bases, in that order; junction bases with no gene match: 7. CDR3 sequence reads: CSASLGGGLNEQFF. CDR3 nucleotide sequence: TGCAGTGCTAGTCTCGGGGGGGGCCTCAATGAGCAGTTCTTC.

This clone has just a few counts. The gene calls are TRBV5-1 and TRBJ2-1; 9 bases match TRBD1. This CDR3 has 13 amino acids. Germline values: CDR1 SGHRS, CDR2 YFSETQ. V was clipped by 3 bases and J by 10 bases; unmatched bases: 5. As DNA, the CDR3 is TGCGCCAGCAGCTCTACGGACAGGGGCGAGCAGTTCTTC. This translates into CASSSTDRGEQFF.

CDR3 nucleotides: TGCGCCAGCAGCGCCGCAGGGGGACGCTCTGGAAACACCATATATTTT. Protein: CASSAAGGRSGNTIYF. The chain joins TRBV5-1 to TRBJ1-3, with TRBD1 identical over 7 bases. V lost 4 bases to trimming and J lost 0 bases; unmatched junction nucleotides: 7. The V gene's germline CDR1 is SGHRS and CDR2 YFSETQ. The CDR3 covers 16 residues.

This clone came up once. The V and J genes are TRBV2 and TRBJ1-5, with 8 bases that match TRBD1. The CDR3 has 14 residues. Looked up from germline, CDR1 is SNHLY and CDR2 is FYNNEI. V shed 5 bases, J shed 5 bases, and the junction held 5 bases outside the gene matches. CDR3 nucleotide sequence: TGTGCCAGCAGTAGGACAGGGATTTATCAGCCCCAGCATTTT. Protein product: CASSRTGIYQPQHF. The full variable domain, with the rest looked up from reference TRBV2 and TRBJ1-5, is EPEVTQTPSHQVTQMGQEVILRCVPISNHLYFYWYRQILGQKVEFLVSFYNNEISEKSEIFDDQFSVERPDGSNFTLKIRSTKLEDSAMYFCASSRTGIYQPQHFGDGTRLSIL.

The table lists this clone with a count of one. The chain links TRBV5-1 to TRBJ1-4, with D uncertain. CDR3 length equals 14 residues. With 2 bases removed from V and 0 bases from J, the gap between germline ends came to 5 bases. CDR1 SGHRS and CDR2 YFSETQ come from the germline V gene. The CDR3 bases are TGCGCCAGCAGCTTACAAGCAACTAATGAAAAACTGTTTTTT. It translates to CASSLQATNEKLFF.

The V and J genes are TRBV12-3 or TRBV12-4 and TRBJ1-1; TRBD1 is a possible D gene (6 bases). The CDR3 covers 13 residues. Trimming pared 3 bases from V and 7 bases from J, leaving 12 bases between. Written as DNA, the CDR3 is TGTGCCAGCAGTTTTACACAGGGCGTTGAAGCTTTCTTT. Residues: CASSFTQGVEAFF.

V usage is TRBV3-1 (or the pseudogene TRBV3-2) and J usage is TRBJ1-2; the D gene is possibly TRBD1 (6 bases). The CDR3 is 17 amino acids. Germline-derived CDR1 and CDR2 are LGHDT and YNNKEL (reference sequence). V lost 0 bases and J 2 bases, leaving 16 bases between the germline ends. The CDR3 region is CASSQERARGANYGYTF. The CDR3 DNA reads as TGTGCCAGCAGCCAAGAGAGGGCCAGGGGTGCAAACTATGGCTACACCTTC.

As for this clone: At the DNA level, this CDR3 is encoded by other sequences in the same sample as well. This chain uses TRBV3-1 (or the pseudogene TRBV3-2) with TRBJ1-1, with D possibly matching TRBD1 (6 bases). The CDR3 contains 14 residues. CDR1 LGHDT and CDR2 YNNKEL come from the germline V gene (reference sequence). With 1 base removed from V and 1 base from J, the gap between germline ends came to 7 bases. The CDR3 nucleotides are TGTGCCAGCAGCCAAGTACAGGGGAACACTGAAGCTTTCTTT. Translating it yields CASSQVQGNTEAFF.

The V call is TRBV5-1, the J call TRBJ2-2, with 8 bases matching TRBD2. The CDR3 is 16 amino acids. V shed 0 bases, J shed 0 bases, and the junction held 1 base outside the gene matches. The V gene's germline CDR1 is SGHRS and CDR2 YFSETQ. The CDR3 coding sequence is TGCGCCAGCAGCTTGGCACTAGCGGCGAACACCGGGGAGCTGTTTTTT. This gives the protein CASSLALAANTGELFF. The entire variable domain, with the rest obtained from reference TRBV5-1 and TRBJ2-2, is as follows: KAGVTQTPRYLIKTRGQQVTLSCSPISGHRSVSWYQQTPGQGLQFLFEYFSETQRNKGNFPGRFSGRQFSNSRSEMNVSTLELGDSALYLCASSLALAANTGELFFGEGSRLTVL.

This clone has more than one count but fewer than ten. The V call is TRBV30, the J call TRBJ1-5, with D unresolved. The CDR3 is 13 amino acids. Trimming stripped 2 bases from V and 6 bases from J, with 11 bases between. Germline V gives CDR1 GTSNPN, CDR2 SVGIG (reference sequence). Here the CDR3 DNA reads TGTGCCTGGAGTATCTCCAACGGTCAGCCCCAGCATTTT. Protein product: CAWSISNGQPQHF.

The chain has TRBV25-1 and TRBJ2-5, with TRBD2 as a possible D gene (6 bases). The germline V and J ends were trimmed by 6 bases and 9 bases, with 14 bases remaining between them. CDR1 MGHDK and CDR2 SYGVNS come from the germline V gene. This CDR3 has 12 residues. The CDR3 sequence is CASSQGLLAQYF. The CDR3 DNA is TGTGCCAGCAGCCAGGGACTCTTGGCCCAGTACTTC.

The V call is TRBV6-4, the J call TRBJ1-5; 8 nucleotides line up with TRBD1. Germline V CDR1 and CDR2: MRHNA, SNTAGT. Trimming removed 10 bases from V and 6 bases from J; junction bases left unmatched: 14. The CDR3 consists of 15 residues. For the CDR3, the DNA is TGTGCCACCAATTTTAATCAGGGGGCCGGTCAGCCCCAGCATTTT. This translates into CATNFNQGAGQPQHF.

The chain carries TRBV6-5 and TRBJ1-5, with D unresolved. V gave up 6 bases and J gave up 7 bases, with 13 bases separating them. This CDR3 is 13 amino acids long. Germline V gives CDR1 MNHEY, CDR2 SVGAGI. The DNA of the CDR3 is TGTGCCAGCAGGCACGAAGCTCGGCAGCCCCAGCATTTT. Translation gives CASRHEARQPQHF.